What follows are 30 T cell receptor beta chains derived from one specimen sequenced in a study of Ad26.COV2.S vaccination and SARS-CoV-2 variants. Specified treatment: some 19 received Ad26.COV2.S at low or high dose, single or two shots; roughly 5 received placebo; per-sample allocation not given. Sampling was done on day 63 after the first vaccine or placebo injection. Assay: immunoSEQ multiplex PCR; the TCRdb copy retains only in-frame clones and omits some. The sample lists about 350,000 clones; roughly 81% were seen once. Material: peripheral blood, obtained in a trial of Ad26.COV2.S vaccine versus placebo. All receptors come from a person aged 18-65 years who received the Ad26.COV2.S COVID-19 vaccine or a placebo.

The rearrangement links TRBV6-5 to TRBJ2-3, with D possibly TRBD1 on 5 matching bases. V lost 0 bases to trimming and J lost 0 bases, with 10 bases between them. The CDR3 is 16 amino acids. From germline, CDR1 is MNHEY and CDR2 SVGAGI. This chain's CDR3 is CASSYSPGPSTDTQYF. The CDR3 nucleotides are TGTGCCAGCAGTTACTCTCCAGGGCCTAGCACAGATACGCAGTATTTT.

The chain has TRBV29-1 and TRBJ2-7; TRBD1 matches 8 bases. The germline gives CDR1 SQVTM, CDR2 ANQGSEA. V shed 7 bases, J shed 0 bases, and the junction held 8 bases outside the gene matches. The CDR3 consists of 14 residues. The CDR3 nucleotides read TGCAGCGGTCAGGGGGCCGATAGCTCCTACGAGCAGTACTTC. This encodes CSGQGADSSYEQYF.

The rearrangement links TRBV7-9 to TRBJ2-5; D possibly uses TRBD1 or TRBD2 (5 bases each). V gave up 0 bases and J gave up 5 bases, with 10 bases separating them. Germline V gives CDR1 SEHNR, CDR2 FQNEAQ (reference sequence). This CDR3 is 14 amino acids long. The CDR3 is CASSLAGVGETQYF. For the CDR3, the DNA is TGTGCCAGCAGCTTAGCGGGGGTAGGGGAGACCCAGTACTTC.

This clone has a single count. The gene calls are TRBV9 and TRBJ2-3; TRBD2 matches 13 bases. The CDR3 covers 18 residues. Trimming at V came to 2 bases and at J to 0 bases, leaving 6 bases not matched to a gene. In germline, CDR1 is SGDLS, CDR2 YYNGEE. CDR3 sequence reads: CASSVTSGRITSTDTQYF. CDR3 DNA: TGTGCCAGCAGCGTGACTAGCGGGAGGATTACTAGCACAGATACGCAGTATTTT.

The chain combines TRBV7-2 with TRBJ2-7, with 8 nucleotides matching TRBD1. The CDR3 runs 18 residues. Germline-derived CDR1 and CDR2 are SGHTA and FQGNSA. The junction had 16 bases not matched to a gene; V was cut back by 2 bases and J by 4 bases. The CDR3 reads CASSLSAGGAGFIYEQYF. The CDR3 DNA is TGTGCCAGCAGCTTAAGTGCAGGGGGCGCCGGTTTTATTTACGAGCAGTACTTC.

The V call is TRBV5-1, the J call TRBJ1-3, with 7 bases matching TRBD1. Germline-derived CDR1 and CDR2 are SGHRS and YFSETQ. The CDR3 covers 16 residues. The V gene end was trimmed by 3 bases and the J gene end by 0 bases; junction bases not matched to a gene: 6. CDR3 amino acids: CASSSAGTVSGNTIYF. The CDR3, as DNA: TGCGCCAGCAGCTCTGCCGGGACAGTCTCTGGAAACACCATATATTTT.

V and J are TRBV27 and TRBJ2-7; no clear D. Trimming pared 4 bases from V and 2 bases from J, leaving 12 bases between. CDR3 size: 14 residues. Germline V gene sequence: CDR1 MNHEY, CDR2 SMNVEV (reference sequence). The CDR3, as DNA: TGTGCCAGCAGTTCCCGAGGAACCCCCTACGAGCAGTACTTC. Its translation: CASSSRGTPYEQYF.

This rearrangement joins TRBV19 to TRBJ2-3, with D tentatively TRBD1 (5 bases). This CDR3 spans 14 amino acids. Germline V gene sequence: CDR1 LNHDA, CDR2 SQIVND (reference sequence). Trimming stripped 6 bases from V and 2 bases from J, with 12 bases between. CDR3 DNA: TGTGCCAGTAGGGAGACAGAAAACACAGATACGCAGTATTTT. This sequence encodes CASRETENTDTQYF.

The chain uses TRBV18 and TRBJ2-3, with 12 bases identical to TRBD1. In germline, CDR1 is KGHSH, CDR2 LQKENI. This CDR3 comprises 14 residues. J was trimmed by 11 bases and V by 3 bases; bases with no gene match: 6. The CDR3 DNA reads TGTGCCAGCTCACCTTCCGGGACAGGGGGCATGCAGTATTTT. Protein: CASSPSGTGGMQYF.

This rearrangement joins TRBV20-1 to TRBJ1-1, with 7 nucleotides matching TRBD1. V gave up 6 bases and J gave up 11 bases; unmatched junction bases: 6. In germline, CDR1 is DFQATT, CDR2 SNEGSKA (reference sequence). This CDR3 comprises 10 residues. For the CDR3, the DNA is TGCAGTGCACGACAGGGTAGGGCTTTCTTT. This sequence encodes CSARQGRAFF.

The J gene is TRBJ2-1, the V gene TRBV5-1; 8 nucleotides match TRBD1. CDR1 SGHRS and CDR2 YFSETQ come from the germline V gene. The CDR3 has 14 residues. The V and J ends lost 4 bases and 2 bases, in that order; junction bases with no gene match: 2. The CDR3 here is CASSPDRAYNEQFF. In DNA, the CDR3 is TGCGCCAGCAGCCCGGACAGGGCCTACAATGAGCAGTTCTTC.

The chain is built from TRBV6-5 and TRBJ2-7; D is undetermined. The V end was cut by 2 bases, the J end by 2 bases, with 7 bases between. Germline CDR1 and CDR2: MNHEY and SVGAGI. The CDR3 length is 13 residues. The CDR3 spells CASSYDGPYEQYF. CDR3 sequence (DNA): TGTGCCAGCAGTTACGACGGCCCCTACGAGCAGTACTTC.

This clone showed up just once. This chain connects TRBV7-2 to TRBJ2-1; D is possibly TRBD2 (6 bases). In germline, CDR1 is SGHTA, CDR2 FQGNSA. Trimming pared 5 bases from V and 6 bases from J, leaving 17 bases between. This CDR3 region has 15 residues. Here the CDR3 DNA reads TGTGCCAGCAGCCTTAGCCTCGGGGGTTCCAATGAGCAGTTCTTC. This translates into CASSLSLGGSNEQFF.

The chain has TRBV5-1 and TRBJ1-4; D is possibly TRBD1 (6 bases). Germline assignment: CDR1 SGHRS and CDR2 YFSETQ. The CDR3 consists of 14 residues. Between the trimmed V and J ends, which lost 1 base and 11 bases, there was a span of 15 bases. CDR3 loop: CASSLLQAQGKLFF. The CDR3 bases are TGCGCCAGCAGCTTGTTACAGGCCCAGGGGAAACTGTTTTTT.

The rearrangement uses TRBV27 and TRBJ2-2; 12 bases fit TRBD2. Germline values: CDR1 MNHEY, CDR2 SMNVEV (reference sequence). After removal of 5 bases from V and 7 bases from J, the junction contained 8 bases not matched to a gene. The CDR3 spans 16 residues. CDR3 coding DNA: TGTGCCAGCAGTGCTCTAGCGGGAGGGGGTGGCGGGGAGCTGTTTTTT. Amino acids: CASSALAGGGGGELFF.

The chain carries TRBV5-4 and TRBJ2-1; D is undetermined. The CDR3 covers 13 residues. V was trimmed by 0 bases and J by 7 bases, leaving 8 bases between them. The germline V gene encodes CDR1 SGHNT and CDR2 YYREEE (reference sequence). The CDR3 protein is CASSLGVGNEQFF. CDR3 bases: TGTGCCAGCAGCTTGGGTGTCGGGAATGAGCAGTTCTTC.

The genes are TRBV10-3 and TRBJ2-3; tentatively, D is TRBD2 (6 bases). Per germline, CDR1 ENHRY and CDR2 SYGVKD. V lost 4 bases to trimming and J lost 0 bases, with 17 bases between them. This CDR3 contains 17 residues. CDR3 amino acids: CAISGPRVSGSTDTQYF. The CDR3 region has the DNA TGTGCCATCAGTGGGCCAAGGGTTAGCGGTAGCACAGATACGCAGTATTTT.

This clone has a single count. The V gene is TRBV27, the J gene TRBJ2-4; D tentatively reads TRBD1 or TRBD2 (6 bases each). Trimming removed 4 bases at V and 3 bases at J, with 13 bases between. Germline CDR1 MNHEY, CDR2 SMNVEV (reference sequence). The CDR3 has 15 amino acids. The CDR3 DNA is TGTGCCAGCAGTTCCGGGGGCTGGGACAAAAACATTCAGTACTTC. Encoded protein: CASSSGGWDKNIQYF.

The chain recombines TRBV27 with TRBJ1-2; 11 bases map to TRBD1. CDR3 size: 16 residues. V shed 8 bases and J 2 bases; nucleotides not matched to a gene: 10. The germline CDR1 and CDR2 sequences are MNHEY and SMNVEV (reference sequence). CDR3 nucleotides: TGTGCCAGCGGGAGTCGGACAGGGGGCGCAAACTATGGCTACACCTTC. Translating it yields CASGSRTGGANYGYTF.

In the case of this clone: Other DNA sequences from this sample encode an identical CDR3 as well. The genes are TRBV5-1 and TRBJ2-5; D gene ambiguous. The CDR3 covers 11 residues. The ends were cut back, 2 bases at V and 2 bases at J, with 1 base in the middle. The V gene's germline CDR1 is SGHRS and CDR2 YFSETQ. The CDR3 sequence: CASSLQETQYF. The CDR3 DNA reads as TGCGCCAGCAGCTTACAAGAGACCCAGTACTTC. Together with reference TRBV5-1 and TRBJ2-5, the CDR3 gives the full variable domain: KAGVTQTPRYLIKTRGQQVTLSCSPISGHRSVSWYQQTPGQGLQFLFEYFSETQRNKGNFPGRFSGRQFSNSRSEMNVSTLELGDSALYLCASSLQETQYFGPGTRLLVL.

This clone was detected once. The chain carries TRBV7-9 and TRBJ1-3, with D possibly TRBD1 on 5 matching bases. Germline V gives CDR1 SEHNR, CDR2 FQNEAQ (reference sequence). Between the trimmed V and J ends, which lost 4 bases and 8 bases, there was a span of 24 bases. The CDR3 extends over 17 amino acids. The CDR3: CASSSTDGAHIADTIYF. CDR3 bases: TGTGCCAGCAGCTCGACGGACGGGGCCCACATCGCGGACACCATATATTTT.

The V and J genes are TRBV19 and TRBJ1-3; 9 bases are a match to TRBD1. This CDR3 is built from 15 residues. J was trimmed by 2 bases and V by 6 bases; bases with no gene match: 5. The germline V gene encodes CDR1 LNHDA and CDR2 SQIVND (reference sequence). The CDR3 loop reads CASSRTGDPGNTIYF. The CDR3 nucleotides read TGTGCCAGTAGCCGGACAGGGGATCCTGGAAACACCATATATTTT.

The chain combines TRBV7-8 with TRBJ2-7; D perhaps matches TRBD2 (5 bases). The CDR3 consists of 13 residues. CDR1 is SGHVS, CDR2 FQNEAQ, per germline. Trimming removed 5 bases from V and 9 bases from J, with 17 bases in between. Here the CDR3 reads CASSPGEPWTQYF. The DNA for the CDR3 is TGTGCCAGCAGCCCCGGGGAGCCTTGGACGCAGTACTTC. Complete variable domain (other parts from reference TRBV7-8 and TRBJ2-7): GAGVSQSPRYKVAKRGQDVALRCDPISGHVSLFWYQQALGQGPEFLTYFQNEAQLDKSGLPSDRFFAERPEGSVSTLKIQRTQQEDSAVYLCASSPGEPWTQYFGPGTRLTVT.

The chain recombines TRBV30 with TRBJ1-5; no firm D call. The V end lost 5 bases, the J end lost 0 bases, and 11 bases lay between the germline ends. Germline loops: CDR1 GTSNPN, CDR2 SVGIG (reference sequence). CDR3 length: 14 amino acids. The CDR3 DNA sequence: TGTGCCTGGGGGTCAGCATATAGCAATCAGCCCCAGCATTTT. This sequence encodes CAWGSAYSNQPQHF.

The rearrangement uses TRBV5-1 and TRBJ2-1; D might be TRBD1 (6 bases). The CDR3 loop spans 14 amino acids. Trimming cost V 4 bases and J 5 bases, with 13 bases left between them. Germline-derived CDR1 and CDR2 are SGHRS and YFSETQ. CDR3 sequence (DNA): TGCGCCAGCAGCCCCGGTGGACAGAACAATGAGCAGTTCTTC. This translates into CASSPGGQNNEQFF.

The chain has TRBV7-2 and TRBJ2-2; 8 positions match TRBD2. The CDR3 consists of 15 residues. From germline, CDR1 is SGHTA and CDR2 FQGNSA. V lost 5 bases to trimming and J lost 7 bases; unmatched junction nucleotides: 9. The CDR3 loop reads CASSPSGTRHGELFF. The CDR3 nucleotides are TGTGCCAGCAGCCCATCCGGGACTAGGCACGGGGAGCTGTTTTTT.

The gene calls are TRBV10-3 and TRBJ2-3; D unresolved. The CDR3 length is 12 residues. V lost 3 bases, J lost 4 bases, and 5 bases lay in between. Germline V gene sequence: CDR1 ENHRY, CDR2 SYGVKD. For the CDR3, the DNA is TGTGCCATCAGTGAACCCCCAGATACGCAGTATTTT. Amino acid sequence: CAISEPPDTQYF.

V and J are TRBV14 and TRBJ2-7; 10 nucleotides match TRBD2. V shed 4 bases and J 2 bases; nucleotides not matched to a gene: 8. Germline assignment: CDR1 SGHDN and CDR2 FVKESK. This CDR3 has 16 residues. Here the CDR3 reads CASSPISGRSPYEQYF. CDR3 in DNA: TGTGCCAGCAGCCCGATTAGCGGGAGGTCACCCTACGAGCAGTACTTC.

V gene TRBV7-2 combines with J gene TRBJ2-7; 10 bases are shared with TRBD1. In germline, CDR1 is SGHTA, CDR2 FQGNSA. CDR3 size: 15 residues. The V and J ends lost 6 bases and 7 bases, in that order; junction bases with no gene match: 12. CDR3 in DNA: TGTGCCAGCAGGCCGTCCGGGACAGGGGCTGAAGAGCAGTACTTC. This codes for CASRPSGTGAEEQYF.

The rearrangement links TRBV27 to TRBJ2-1, with 8 bases identical to TRBD1. V was pared by 3 bases and J by 7 bases, with 8 bases of the junction left unmatched. Per the germline V gene, CDR1 is MNHEY and CDR2 is SMNVEV (reference sequence). The CDR3 spans 15 residues. CDR3 region: CASSFLGQGLNEQFF. The CDR3 nucleotides read TGTGCCAGCAGTTTTCTCGGACAGGGTTTAAATGAGCAGTTCTTC.